The rows below give T cell receptor beta chains drawn from one sample of a study of blood T cell repertoires in COVID-19. The assay was immunoSEQ multiplex PCR, and TCRdb's table has in-frame clones only and misses some. The data contain about 250,000 clones, approximately 80% of them singletons. Sequencing was done on a sample of peripheral blood. The receptor source for this set is a middle-aged man with acute or convalescent COVID-19. CDR3s include the opening cysteine and the closing phenylalanine or tryptophan. Fields, in order: V gene, D gene, clone size, J gene, CDR3 DNA, CDR3 protein. A D gene is named only where the DNA matches it firmly. Only part of the rows carry a size: once, few, many, or a class if the clone is expanded.

TRBV3-1/TRBV3-2	NA	NA	TRBJ1-3	TGTGCCAGCAGTCATAGCTTTCGCTCTGGAAACACCATATATTTT	CASSHSFRSGNTIYF
TRBV18	NA	NA	TRBJ1-1	TGTGCCAGCTCACTCTCCAGGGAGGACACTGAAGCTTTCTTT	CASSLSREDTEAFF
TRBV12-3/TRBV12-4	NA	NA	TRBJ1-6	TGTGCCAGCAGACAGGGAGAAAATTCACCCCTCCACTTT	CASRQGENSPLHF
TRBV19	NA	NA	TRBJ2-3	TGTGCCAGTAGCGCGGGTTGGCGAGATACGCAGTATTTT	CASSAGWRDTQYF
TRBV11-2	TRBD2	NA	TRBJ2-7	TGTGCCAGCAGCCCCAAGGGACTAGCGGGAGAATACGAGCAGTACTTC	CASSPKGLAGEYEQYF
TRBV19	NA	NA	TRBJ1-5	TGTGCCAGTAGACCCTCACAGGGCGGCTATCAGCCCCAGCATTTT	CASRPSQGGYQPQHF
TRBV5-1	NA	NA	TRBJ1-1	TGCGCCAGCAGAGAGCTGAACACTGAAGCTTTCTTT	CASRELNTEAFF
TRBV4-2	TRBD2	NA	TRBJ2-7	TGTGCCAGCAGCCACCAGCGGGGCTCCTACGAGCAGTACTTC	CASSHQRGSYEQYF
TRBV9	NA	NA	TRBJ1-3	TGTGCCAGCAGCGTAGACAGGTCCTACTCTGGAAACACCATATATTTT	CASSVDRSYSGNTIYF
TRBV30	TRBD1	NA	TRBJ1-5	TGTGCCTGGACGGGACAGAACAATCAGCCCCAGCATTTT	CAWTGQNNQPQHF
TRBV11-2	TRBD1	NA	TRBJ2-7	TGTGCCAGCGGGAGAACGGGACAGACAGTCTCCTACGAGCAGTACTTC	CASGRTGQTVSYEQYF
TRBV7-2	TRBD1	NA	TRBJ2-4	TGTGCCAGCAGCACGAGGACAGGATATACCAAAAACATTCAGTACTTC	CASSTRTGYTKNIQYF
TRBV6-4	NA	NA	TRBJ2-1	TGTGCCAGCAGTGACTTTGCCGGGAGCAGCGAGAATGAGCAGTTCTTC	CASSDFAGSSENEQFF
TRBV28	NA	NA	TRBJ2-1	TGTGCCAGCATCGGGGTAGGACCAACATCCTACAATGAGCAGTTCTTC	CASIGVGPTSYNEQFF
TRBV19	NA	NA	TRBJ2-7	TGTGCCAGTAGTATTCTGGTGGGCTCCCCCTACGAGCAGTACTTC	CASSILVGSPYEQYF
TRBV7-9	TRBD1	NA	TRBJ2-2	TGTGCCAGCAGCATCGGGACAGGGTTTAGGAACACCGGGGAGCTGTTTTTT	CASSIGTGFRNTGELFF
TRBV4-1	NA	NA	TRBJ1-3	TGCGCCAGCAGCCAAGTTCCAGGCAGCTCTGGAAACACCATATATTTT	CASSQVPGSSGNTIYF
TRBV11-1	NA	NA	TRBJ2-3	TGTGCCAGCAGCTTATCCGGCCGGAGGGATACGCAGTATTTT	CASSLSGRRDTQYF
TRBV7-8	NA	NA	TRBJ2-5	TGTGCCAGCAGCTTAGACAGAGAGACCCAGTACTTC	CASSLDRETQYF
TRBV5-1	TRBD2	NA	TRBJ2-1	TGCGCCAGCAGCTTGGCCCTAGCGGTCGCTATCAATGAGCAGTTCTTC	CASSLALAVAINEQFF
TRBV7-2	NA	NA	TRBJ2-7	TGTGCCAGCAGCTTAGTGGGCGGGCGCCACTCCTACGAGCAGTACTTC	CASSLVGGRHSYEQYF
TRBV5-5	NA	NA	TRBJ1-6	TGTGCCACCGTACCAATCCAGGGAAGCTATAATTCACCCCTCCACTTT	CATVPIQGSYNSPLHF
TRBV5-5	TRBD2	NA	TRBJ2-2	TGTGCCAGCAGCCTTCTAGCGGGAGGGACCGGGGAGCTGTTTTTT	CASSLLAGGTGELFF
TRBV7-9	NA	NA	TRBJ1-1	TGTGCCAGCAGCTTATCAATGGGAGGGAACACTGAAGCTTTCTTT	CASSLSMGGNTEAFF
TRBV5-1	TRBD1	NA	TRBJ2-3	TGCGCCAGCAGCCCAGGGACAGGAGCAGATACGCAGTATTTT	CASSPGTGADTQYF
TRBV5-1	TRBD2	NA	TRBJ2-5	TGCGCCAGCAGCTTGATCTGGACTAGCGCCAACCAAGAGACCCAGTACTTC	CASSLIWTSANQETQYF
TRBV10-3	NA	NA	TRBJ1-2	TGTGCCACCTCACAGTCGTTCTATGGCTACACCTTC	CATSQSFYGYTF
TRBV24-1	TRBD2	NA	TRBJ2-1	TGTGCCACCAGTCTCGGGGGGAAGGGCCAAACGGAGCAGTTCTTC	CATSLGGKGQTEQFF
TRBV18	NA	few	TRBJ1-6	TGTGCCAGCTCACGGATGGAGGATTCACCCCTCCACTTT	CASSRMEDSPLHF
TRBV5-6	TRBD2	NA	TRBJ2-3	TGTGCCAGCAGCTTGGCGGTTATGTCTAGCGGGGCGAGCACAGATACGCAGTATTTT	CASSLAVMSSGASTDTQYF
TRBV5-1	NA	NA	TRBJ2-1	TGCGCCAGCAGCTTGGCTAGTGATGAGCAGTTCTTC	CASSLASDEQFF
TRBV27	NA	NA	TRBJ1-1	TGTGCCAGCATTGCCAGGGGCTATTACACTGAAGCTTTCTTT	CASIARGYYTEAFF
TRBV28	NA	NA	TRBJ1-1	TGTGCCAGCAGTTCGCAAGTCGGACGCCCTGGGGGGACTGAAGCTTTCTTT	CASSSQVGRPGGTEAFF
TRBV6-1	TRBD2	once	TRBJ2-7	TGTGCCAGCAGTGAATTGGCTAGCGGTTTCTCCTACGAGCAGTACTTC	CASSELASGFSYEQYF
TRBV27	TRBD1	NA	TRBJ1-3	TGTGCCAGCAGTTCGGCAGGGGGCAGAAACACCATATATTTT	CASSSAGGRNTIYF
TRBV5-4	TRBD2	NA	TRBJ2-7	TGTGCCAGCAGCCCCTCCCCGGGACTAGCGGCTACCTACGAGCAGTACTTC	CASSPSPGLAATYEQYF
TRBV5-8	NA	NA	TRBJ2-5	TGTGCCACCGAACGGGACTCCCAAGAGACCCAGTACTTC	CATERDSQETQYF
TRBV5-1	NA	many	TRBJ2-6	TGCGCCAGCAGCCCGGGGAGCTCTGGGGCCAACGTCCTGACTTTC	CASSPGSSGANVLTF
TRBV7-2	TRBD1	NA	TRBJ1-2	TGTGCCAGCAGAGCGGACAGGCTAGGTGCCTATGGCTACACCTTC	CASRADRLGAYGYTF
TRBV6-2/TRBV6-3	NA	NA	TRBJ2-1	TGTGCCAGCAGCCGCGGACTAAGGGTCCACAATGAGCAGTTCTTC	CASSRGLRVHNEQFF
TRBV5-1	NA	NA	TRBJ1-2	TGCGCCAGCAGCATAGACTTGGTTACGGCTGATGGCTACACCTTC	CASSIDLVTADGYTF
TRBV5-5	TRBD1	NA	TRBJ2-1	TGTGCCAGCAGCTTGGCGGGACAGGGGTACAATGAGCAGTTCTTC	CASSLAGQGYNEQFF
TRBV2	NA	NA	TRBJ1-5	TGTGCCAGCAGTGAATTACAGGGCTTGAGCAATCAGCCCCAGCATTTT	CASSELQGLSNQPQHF
TRBV6-5	TRBD1	NA	TRBJ2-7	TGTGCCAGCACTCTCGGACAGGGGGCCTACGAGCAGTACTTC	CASTLGQGAYEQYF
TRBV2	NA	once	TRBJ1-2	TGTGCCAGCAGTGAAATTATTAGGGGTAACTATGGCTACACCTTC	CASSEIIRGNYGYTF
TRBV5-5	NA	NA	TRBJ2-2	TGTGCCAGCAGCTTAAACAGGCCCGCGAACACCGGGGAGCTGTTTTTT	CASSLNRPANTGELFF
TRBV6-5	NA	NA	TRBJ1-2	TGTGCCAGCAGTTACTCCGTGGACAGCAGCTATGGCTACACCTTC	CASSYSVDSSYGYTF
TRBV9	NA	once	TRBJ2-1	TGTGCCAGCAGCGCACCCCCAGTCCTTGAGCAGTTCTTC	CASSAPPVLEQFF
TRBV6-5	TRBD1	NA	TRBJ1-4	TGTGCCAGCAGGAGGACAGGGTGGGATGAAAAACTGTTTTTT	CASRRTGWDEKLFF
TRBV27	NA	NA	TRBJ1-6	TGTGCCAGCAGTTGGGGGCCCTATAATTCACCCCTCCACTTT	CASSWGPYNSPLHF
TRBV28	TRBD1	NA	TRBJ1-1	TGTGCCAGCAGCCCAGGGGGCGGATGGGTCACTGAAGCTTTCTTT	CASSPGGGWVTEAFF
TRBV3-1/TRBV3-2	NA	NA	TRBJ1-2	TGTGCCAGCAGCCAAGTAAGTGGCGGTGGCTACACCTTC	CASSQVSGGGYTF
TRBV27	NA	once	TRBJ2-4	TGTGCCAGCAGTTTGGGCAGGGGGGCTAAAAACATTCAGTACTTC	CASSLGRGAKNIQYF
TRBV11-2	TRBD2	NA	TRBJ2-1	TGTGCCAGCAGCCCCGGGACTAGCGGGAGGGTGGTTGAGCAGTTCTTC	CASSPGTSGRVVEQFF
TRBV6-4	TRBD1	NA	TRBJ2-7	TGTGCCAGGACAGGGGGTTTCTCCTACGAGCAGTACTTC	CARTGGFSYEQYF
TRBV27	TRBD1	NA	TRBJ1-5	TGTGCCGTGGGACAGAACAATCAGCCCCAGCATTTT	CAVGQNNQPQHF
TRBV7-2	TRBD1	NA	TRBJ1-1	TGTGCCAGCAGCTTAGAGGGTCAAGGGGGCCGGGTGACTGAAGCTTTCTTT	CASSLEGQGGRVTEAFF
TRBV30	NA	NA	TRBJ2-7	TGTGCCTGGAAGACGGACTGGTACGAGCAGTACTTC	CAWKTDWYEQYF
TRBV19	TRBD2	NA	TRBJ2-1	TGTGCCAGTAGTACACTAGCGGGAGTGGGTGAGCAGTTCTTC	CASSTLAGVGEQFF